This T cell receptor (beta chain) was found in a study of cytomegalovirus exposure and HLA in healthy donors. The study, taken as a whole, reports: Using a false discovery rate of 0.05, a later analysis showed that 15,000 to 20,000 TCR beta sequences were associated with HLA alleles.

This clone has more than one count but fewer than ten. The target antigen is unknown. Germline V gene data show CDR1 as SGHRS and CDR2 as YFSETQ. V was pared by 0 bases and J by 8 bases, with 7 bases of the junction left unmatched. The CDR3 spans 15 residues. PCR amplification relied on 60 Vbeta primers (plus 13 Jbeta primers). The assay was immunoSEQ multiplex PCR, and TCRdb's table has in-frame clones only and misses some. The profile covers about 130,000 clones, with approximately 70% appearing a single time and 2% to 3% taken by the ten largest. The sample consisted of PBMCs. This TCR came from a woman aged 60-70 years in good health and CMV-seropositive. The chain carries TRBV5-1 and TRBJ1-4; 7 nucleotides match TRBD1. This chain's CDR3 is CASSLAAGGWEKLFF. The CDR3 nucleotides are TGCGCCAGCAGCTTGGCGGCAGGGGGATGGGAAAAACTGTTTTTT. Together with reference TRBV5-1 and TRBJ1-4, the CDR3 gives the full variable domain: KAGVTQTPRYLIKTRGQQVTLSCSPISGHRSVSWYQQTPGQGLQFLFEYFSETQRNKGNFPGRFSGRQFSNSRSEMNVSTLELGDSALYLCASSLAAGGWEKLFFGSGTQLSVL.